The T cell receptor (beta chain) under discussion was sequenced for a study of T cells in Graves' hyperthyroidism and ophthalmopathy. The CDR3 regions of TCR beta were amplified from RNA transcripts. The HTBI primer set served for first-round RT-PCR of the TCR CDR3. MiXCR was run by TCRdb on the multiplex PCR reads, yielding one entry per CDR3 protein. The sample contains approximately 420,000 distinct CDR3 sequences, about 15% of which appear only once. Exclusions: uncontrolled infection, other autoimmune disease, pregnancy, lactation. The diagnostic basis comprised clinical symptoms, serum thyroxine and TRAb, thyroid ultrasound and orbital computed tomography. PBMCs were derived from 9.5 to 10 ml fresh peripheral blood. This clonotype was picked up many times. Its antigen is not known. The CDR3 totals 14 residues. Germline assignment: CDR1 SGHTA and CDR2 FQGTGA. Trimming left V 5 bases short and J 5 bases short, with 14 bases between.

Study-level points and caveats: Most clonotypes expanded in thyroid above 0.001 were likewise present in blood.

The chain carries TRBV7-3 and TRBJ2-3; weak D call: TRBD1 (5 bases). The sequencing sample was made of blood. The receptor's source is a woman aged 25-40 years with Graves' hyperthyroidism. The CDR3 bases are TGTGCCAGCAGCCACAGGTCCGTAGAAGATACGCAGTATTTT. It codes for CASSHRSVEDTQYF.